This T cell receptor (beta chain) came from a study of blood T cells in healthy people across ages. General study findings and limits: Any conclusive comparison of naive versus antigen-experienced cells was prevented by using unsorted PBMCs.

The germline gives CDR1 SNHLY, CDR2 FYNNEI. The CDR3 has 16 amino acids. The V end was cut by 1 base, the J end by 0 bases, with 13 bases between. Together with a sample-barcoded 5' primer, a J-beta primer mix was included in a second PCR lasting 7 to 11 cycles. Each cDNA molecule was tagged by a template-switch adaptor that had 12 random nucleotides. A single record per CDR3 protein comes from TCRdb applying MiXCR to the 5' RACE reads. The data show roughly 1.5 million distinct CDR3 sequences, with 40% to 45% seen just once and 4% held by the top ten. Notes on this clonotype: The antigen remains undetermined.

The receptor comes from a woman younger than 35 in good health. V usage is TRBV2 and J usage is TRBJ2-7; D unresolved. The source material was blood. The CDR3 DNA reads TGTGCCAGCAGTGAAGGTGGCGGCTTGAGCTCCTACGAGCAGTACTTC. Its translation is CASSEGGGLSSYEQYF.